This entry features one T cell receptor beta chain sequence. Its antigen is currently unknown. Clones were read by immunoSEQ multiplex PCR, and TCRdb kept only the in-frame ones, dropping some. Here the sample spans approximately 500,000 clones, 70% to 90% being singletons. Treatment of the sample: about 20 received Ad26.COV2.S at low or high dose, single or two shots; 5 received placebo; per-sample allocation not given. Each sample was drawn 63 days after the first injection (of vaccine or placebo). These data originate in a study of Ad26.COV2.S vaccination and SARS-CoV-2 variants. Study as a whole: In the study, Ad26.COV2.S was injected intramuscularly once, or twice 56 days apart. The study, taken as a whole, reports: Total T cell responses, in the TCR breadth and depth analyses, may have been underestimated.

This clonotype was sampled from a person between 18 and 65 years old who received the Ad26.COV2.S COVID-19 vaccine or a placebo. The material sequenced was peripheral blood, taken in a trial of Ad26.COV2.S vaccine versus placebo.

The CDR3 coding sequence is TGTGCCAGCAGTGAAGCGACCCGGTACACTGAAGCTTTCTTT. This codes for CASSEATRYTEAFF. The V call is TRBV2, the J call TRBJ1-1; no clear D gene. Germline lookup yields CDR1 SNHLY and CDR2 FYNNEI. This CDR3 comprises 14 residues. Trimming left V 0 bases short and J 3 bases short, with 8 bases between.